This T cell receptor beta chain was identified in a study of cytomegalovirus exposure and HLA in healthy donors. Study-level results: Subsequent analysis of the 120 or so validation repertoires found a tendency for first-cohort TCR clusters to co-occur. Cytomegalovirus association was assigned to more than 150 TCR beta chains. Reports credit the classifier with highly specific, highly sensitive diagnosis of cytomegalovirus status.

Germline V lookup: CDR1 SGHAT, CDR2 FQNNGV. J was trimmed by 6 bases and V by 1 base; bases with no gene match: 19. This CDR3 has 19 residues. Using immunoSEQ multiplex PCR, the repertoire was profiled, and TCRdb retains in-frame clones only, with some absent. The table has over 55,000 clones, 90% seen once; the top ten hold 2.5% to 3.5%. While the first cohort had 600 to 800 subjects, the donors belonged to the separate validation cohort of 100 to 150 subjects. Concerning this clone: Its antigen is not known.

The sequence derives from a man between 18 and 35 years old in good health and CMV-seronegative. The chain has TRBV11-2 and TRBJ1-1; 8 nucleotides line up with TRBD1. Material: PBMCs. The CDR3 here is CASSLGRVIGQGPMAEAFF. The CDR3 DNA reads as TGTGCCAGCAGCTTAGGCCGGGTGATCGGACAGGGCCCCATGGCTGAAGCTTTCTTT. The variable domain in full, with the rest retrieved from reference TRBV11-2 and TRBJ1-1, is EAGVAQSPRYKIIEKRQSVAFWCNPISGHATLYWYQQILGQGPKLLIQFQNNGVVDDSQLPKDRFSAERLKGVDSTLKIQPAKLEDSAVYLCASSLGRVIGQGPMAEAFFGQGTRLTVV.